This record concerns one T cell receptor beta chain sequence. Sequencing used immunoSEQ multiplex PCR; TCRdb keeps in-frame clones, though not all of them. The sample comprises more than 95,000 clones, around 85% of which are singletons, and 2.5% to 3.5% rests with the top ten. This sample is part of a study of blood T cell repertoires in COVID-19. The sequenced material came from peripheral blood. The origin of this receptor is a woman aged 80 or over with active or convalescent COVID-19.

CDR3 in amino acids: CASREGQNTFSGNTIYF. DNA of the CDR3: TGCGCCAGCCGCGAGGGACAGAACACCTTCTCTGGAAACACCATATATTTT. V gene TRBV5-1 combines with J gene TRBJ1-3; TRBD1 agrees at 7 bases. The CDR3 has 17 amino acids. The V segment lost 7 bases and the J segment 0 bases; nucleotides outside the gene matches: 13. CDR1 SGHRS and CDR2 YFSETQ come from the germline V gene.